This T cell receptor (beta chain) was found in a study of T-cell reconstitution after alpha-beta-depleted transplantation in children. This CDR3 comprises 19 residues. Germline V gene data show CDR1 as SGHAT and CDR2 as FQNNGV. V dropped 5 bases and J dropped 4; count of bases not matched to a gene: 15. There are many counts of this clonotype. The antigen is unknown. The library targeted TCRbeta and was prepared with unique molecular identifiers. A single record per CDR3 protein comes from TCRdb applying MiXCR to the PCR reads. The repertoire consists of around 700,000 distinct CDR3 sequences, with around 12% occurring once and the leading ten covering roughly 0.77%. Study-wide results and limits: By about two months after transplant, alpha-beta T cells reportedly arose from several hundred graft clones that had expanded. High day-60 TCRbeta diversity in some patients came from surviving recipient T cells and thymic progenitors.

The TCR comes from a girl aged 2-10 years with congenital amegakaryocytic thrombocytopenia, due to receive a stem cell transplant. The specimen comprised PBMCs, sampled before TCRalphabeta/CD19-depleted stem cell transplant. The chain employs TRBV11-2 and TRBJ2-7; 15 bases are shared with TRBD2. The CDR3 DNA reads as TGTGCCAGCAGCCCCGGACTAGCGGGAGGGAAGCCCTCGTGGTACGAGCAGTACTTC. As protein: CASSPGLAGGKPSWYEQYF. Supplemented by reference TRBV11-2 and TRBJ2-7, the full variable domain reads EAGVAQSPRYKIIEKRQSVAFWCNPISGHATLYWYQQILGQGPKLLIQFQNNGVVDDSQLPKDRFSAERLKGVDSTLKIQPAKLEDSAVYLCASSPGLAGGKPSWYEQYFGPGTRLTVT.